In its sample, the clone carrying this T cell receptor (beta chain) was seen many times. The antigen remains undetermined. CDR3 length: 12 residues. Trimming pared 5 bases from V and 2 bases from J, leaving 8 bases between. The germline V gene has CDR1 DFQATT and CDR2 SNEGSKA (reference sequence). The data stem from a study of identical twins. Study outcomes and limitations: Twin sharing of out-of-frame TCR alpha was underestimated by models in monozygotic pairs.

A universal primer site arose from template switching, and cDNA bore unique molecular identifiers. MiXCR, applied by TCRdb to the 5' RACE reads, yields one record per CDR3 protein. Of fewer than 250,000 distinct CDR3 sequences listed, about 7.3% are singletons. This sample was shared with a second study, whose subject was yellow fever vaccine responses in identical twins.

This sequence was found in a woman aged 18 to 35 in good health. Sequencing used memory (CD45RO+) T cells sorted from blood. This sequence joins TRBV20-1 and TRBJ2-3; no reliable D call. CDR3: CSAEQTTDTQYF. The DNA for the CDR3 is TGCAGTGCTGAACAGACCACAGATACGCAGTATTTT.